These 13 T cell receptor beta chains were sequenced from one sample in a study of Ad26.COV2.S vaccination and SARS-CoV-2 variants. Treatment specified: roughly 18 received Ad26.COV2.S at low or high dose, single or two shots; roughly 5 received placebo; per-sample allocation not given. Following the first vaccine or placebo injection, samples were taken on day 63. Only in-frame clones appear in the TCRdb table, and some are missing; sequencing was by immunoSEQ multiplex PCR. Seen here are some 250,000 clones, approximately 88% observed once, and the top ten hold roughly a tenth. Sequences were derived from peripheral blood, sampled in a trial of Ad26.COV2.S vaccine versus placebo. The receptors shown here come from a person between 18 and 60 years old who received the Ad26.COV2.S COVID-19 vaccine or a placebo.

This chain links TRBV10-3 with TRBJ2-7; D gene ambiguous. Germline assignment: CDR1 ENHRY and CDR2 SYGVKD. The V gene lost 0 bases and the J gene lost 2 bases, with 8 bases spanning the gap. This CDR3 is built from 14 residues. The CDR3 region is CAISESGIAYEQYF. The DNA for the CDR3 is TGTGCCATCAGTGAGTCAGGGATCGCCTACGAGCAGTACTTC.

This chain links TRBV6-5 with TRBJ2-6; D ambiguous. V gave up 7 bases and J gave up 0 bases, with 7 bases separating them. Germline V gene data show CDR1 as MNHEY and CDR2 as SVGAGI. The CDR3 length is 14 residues. CDR3 in DNA: TGTGCCAGCATCGGGCCCTCTGGGGCCAACGTCCTGACTTTC. Its translation: CASIGPSGANVLTF.

The gene calls are TRBV27 and TRBJ2-7; TRBD2 might be the D (5 bases). CDR3 length: 13 amino acids. Trimming left V 3 bases short and J 7 bases short, with 13 bases between. Germline V gene sequence: CDR1 MNHEY, CDR2 SMNVEV (reference sequence). CDR3 nucleotides: TGTGCCAGCAGTTTCGATGGAGGACGAGAGCAGTACTTC. Its translation is CASSFDGGREQYF.

The chain has TRBV7-6 and TRBJ2-7; D possibly corresponds to TRBD2 (6 bases). V dropped 4 bases and J dropped 2 bases, with 12 bases sitting between them. Germline CDR1 and CDR2: SGHVS and FNYEAQ. The length of the CDR3 is 14 residues. CDR3 nucleotide sequence: TGTGCCAGCAGCTGGGCGGAGGGTCCCTACGAGCAGTACTTC. Translated, it gives CASSWAEGPYEQYF.

The CDR3 sequence: CASSLGTGTLGHEQFF. DNA of the CDR3: TGTGCCAGCAGCTTAGGCACCGGGACCCTCGGTCATGAGCAGTTCTTC. V and J are TRBV7-2 and TRBJ2-1; D may match TRBD1 or TRBD2 (5 bases each). There are 16 residues in the CDR3. Germline V gene data show CDR1 as SGHTA and CDR2 as FQGNSA. The V end lost 1 base, the J end lost 8 bases, and 18 bases lay between the germline ends.

The CDR3 coding sequence is TGTGCCAGCAGCCTAACCCTCAGGCGGATGAACACTGAAGCTTTCTTT. This codes for CASSLTLRRMNTEAFF. The chain joins TRBV3-1 (or the pseudogene TRBV3-2) to TRBJ1-1, with D hard to call. CDR1 is LGHDT and CDR2 is YNNKEL in the germline V gene (reference sequence). V lost 4 bases and J 0 bases, leaving 15 bases between the germline ends. CDR3 length: 16 amino acids.

The chain recombines TRBV16 with TRBJ1-1; possibly TRBD1 for D (5 bases). CDR1 KGHSY and CDR2 FQNENV come from the germline V gene. With 1 base removed from V and 4 bases from J, the gap between germline ends came to 19 bases. The CDR3 spans 17 residues. The CDR3 spells CASSQFTVGVGGTEAFF. The CDR3 DNA sequence: TGTGCCAGCAGCCAATTTACGGTAGGGGTTGGAGGCACTGAAGCTTTCTTT.

The chain couples TRBV6-1 to TRBJ2-3, with 7 positions matching TRBD1. V shed 2 bases, J shed 2 bases, and the junction held 7 bases outside the gene matches. In germline, CDR1 is MNHNS, CDR2 SASEGT. The CDR3 length is 16 residues. Here the CDR3 DNA reads TGTGCCAGCAGTGAATACACCGGGACAGCCACAGATACGCAGTATTTT. This gives the protein CASSEYTGTATDTQYF.

V gene TRBV5-8 combines with J gene TRBJ1-4; D unclear. Germline values: CDR1 SGHTS, CDR2 YDEGEE. CDR3 length: 13 amino acids. With 4 bases removed from V and 6 bases from J, the gap between germline ends came to 10 bases. CDR3 nucleotide sequence: TGTGCCAGCAGCCCCTATGAGGATGAAAAACTGTTTTTT. Translated: CASSPYEDEKLFF.

For the CDR3, the DNA is TGTGCCATCAGTGAGTCGCTAGTGGGACAGGGTGCCCACGAGCAGTACTTC. This translates into CAISESLVGQGAHEQYF. The chain combines TRBV10-3 with TRBJ2-7; 9 bases align to TRBD1. The CDR3 runs to 17 residues. Germline V gene data show CDR1 as ENHRY and CDR2 as SYGVKD. The ends lost 0 bases at V and 5 bases at J; junction bases unmatched: 11.

This clone was seen more than once but under ten times. The chain couples TRBV5-1 to TRBJ2-3; D tentatively reads TRBD1 or TRBD2 (6 bases each). V dropped 6 bases and J dropped 5 bases, with 16 bases sitting between them. The CDR3 covers 14 residues. Per germline, CDR1 SGHRS and CDR2 YFSETQ. As DNA, the CDR3 is TGCGCCAGCAACCTACAGGGAGGCGGAGATACGCAGTATTTT. This sequence encodes CASNLQGGGDTQYF.

The gene calls are TRBV5-4 and TRBJ1-1; 8 bases map to TRBD1. In germline, CDR1 is SGHNT, CDR2 YYREEE (reference sequence). The CDR3 is 15 residues long. The trim removed 4 bases at V and 2 bases at J, leaving 7 bases unmatched. CDR3 sequence: CASSPGQGLNTEAFF. DNA of the CDR3: TGTGCCAGCAGCCCAGGACAGGGTCTCAACACTGAAGCTTTCTTT.

V gene TRBV4-3 combines with J gene TRBJ2-1; 9 nucleotides match TRBD2. The CDR3 is made up of 17 amino acids. V dropped 8 bases and J dropped 7; count of bases not matched to a gene: 18. Germline CDR1 LGHNA, CDR2 YSLEER. CDR3 loop: CASARAAGGGSRNEQFF. The CDR3 nucleotides read TGCGCCAGCGCCCGAGCGGCGGGAGGGGGGAGTAGGAATGAGCAGTTCTTC.